Listed below are T cell receptor beta chains from one sample, sequenced in a study of T cell responses to AZD1222 COVID-19 vaccine. Sequencing used immunoSEQ multiplex PCR; TCRdb keeps in-frame clones, though not all of them. Among approximately 100,000 clones listed, around 85% were seen once. This sample comprised peripheral blood, obtained 28 days after the second AZD1222 dose. The receptors come from an adult who received the AZD1222 COVID-19 vaccine. CDR3s include the opening cysteine and the closing phenylalanine or tryptophan. Clone size is not always given. Where it is, it says once, few, many or a class for expanded clones.

size: .
V: TRBV25-1
J: TRBJ2-7
CDR3: CASSAGGYEQYF

size: few
V: TRBV2
J: TRBJ1-2
CDR3: CASREGTGVPSYGYTF

size: .
V: TRBV18
J: TRBJ2-1
CDR3: CASSPGLADNEQFF

size: .
V: TRBV7-2
J: TRBJ2-1
CDR3: CASSLGRGLSSYNEQFF

size: .
V: TRBV7-9
J: TRBJ2-1
CDR3: CASRTSGGPYNEQFF

size: few
V: TRBV28
J: TRBJ1-3
CDR3: CASSSLRGPSGNTIYF

size: .
V: TRBV3-1/TRBV3-2
J: TRBJ2-7
CDR3: CASTASGFYEQYF

size: once
V: TRBV6-5
J: TRBJ2-7
CDR3: CASSQRESVQYF

size: .
V: TRBV9
J: TRBJ2-5
CDR3: CASSGPKETQYF

size: .
V: TRBV2
J: TRBJ1-2
CDR3: CASSEWMGVYGYTF

size: .
V: TRBV7-9
J: TRBJ1-1
CDR3: CASSLTLNTEAFF

size: .
V: TRBV9
J: TRBJ2-5
CDR3: CASSPGGGGRETQYF

size: .
V: TRBV28
J: TRBJ1-2
CDR3: CALGGGAHGYTF

size: .
V: TRBV30
J: TRBJ1-4
CDR3: CARGGNNEKLFF

size: .
V: TRBV7-3
J: TRBJ2-3
CDR3: CASSLNRGRVDTQYF

size: .
V: TRBV7-3
J: TRBJ2-3
CDR3: CASSSRGKTDTQYF

size: once
V: TRBV15
J: TRBJ2-7
CDR3: CATSRDRGLASYEQYF

size: once
V: TRBV12-2
J: TRBJ2-5
CDR3: CASRLPPGETPQETQYF

size: .
V: TRBV30
J: TRBJ2-4
CDR3: CAWEGAGNIQYF

size: .
V: TRBV7-3
J: TRBJ1-2
CDR3: CASSLEGQRGYTF

size: .
V: TRBV10-2
J: TRBJ2-7
CDR3: CASSEDREGYEQYF

size: .
V: TRBV9
J: TRBJ2-1
CDR3: CASSVSRGGYNEQFF

size: .
V: TRBV7-8
J: TRBJ2-7
CDR3: CASSGYRVDGYEQYF

size: .
V: TRBV29-1
J: TRBJ2-1
CDR3: CSVELRDYEQFF

size: .
V: TRBV7-8
J: TRBJ1-4
CDR3: CASGERGGRINEKLFF

size: .
V: TRBV19
J: TRBJ1-1
CDR3: CASIGGPLNTEAFF

size: .
V: TRBV28
J: TRBJ1-2
CDR3: CATPLPGQGIEGYTF

size: .
V: TRBV19
J: TRBJ2-1
CDR3: CASSITGGDYNEQFF

size: .
V: TRBV3-1/TRBV3-2
J: TRBJ1-2
CDR3: CASSFGSRGDGYTF

size: .
V: TRBV18
J: TRBJ1-5
CDR3: CASSPDGGARDNQPQHF

size: .
V: TRBV3-1/TRBV3-2
J: TRBJ2-7
CDR3: CASSQAGDRPHEQYF

size: few
V: TRBV4-1
J: TRBJ2-7
CDR3: CASSQAGPEQYF

size: .
V: TRBV18
J: TRBJ2-3
CDR3: CASSPLGGKADTQYF

size: .
V: TRBV3-1/TRBV3-2
J: TRBJ1-6
CDR3: CASSQRWVDRSGSPLHF

size: .
V: TRBV12-3/TRBV12-4
J: TRBJ2-1
CDR3: CATTVIGHNEQFF

size: .
V: TRBV4-2
J: TRBJ2-7
CDR3: CASSPLKGEQYF

size: .
V: TRBV9
J: TRBJ2-5
CDR3: CASSQTQGGYETQYF

size: once
V: TRBV28
J: TRBJ1-6
CDR3: CASSLQQGRGNSPLHF

size: .
V: TRBV6-2/TRBV6-3
J: TRBJ2-1
CDR3: CASSSGLAGGDEQFF

size: .
V: TRBV5-1
J: TRBJ1-4
CDR3: CASSFNRQGAGEKLFF

size: .
V: TRBV7-2
J: TRBJ2-5
CDR3: CASSPRQIQETQYF

size: once
V: TRBV28
J: TRBJ1-5
CDR3: CASSVGVRGNNQPQHF

size: .
V: TRBV16
J: TRBJ1-3
CDR3: CASSQSMTSHTIYF

size: few
V: TRBV21-1
J: TRBJ2-7
CDR3: CARAFVAGGSYEQYF

size: .
V: TRBV4-1
J: TRBJ2-7
CDR3: CASSLFLGIKSSYEQYF

size: .
V: TRBV27
J: TRBJ2-1
CDR3: CASRSGLASWNEQFF

size: .
V: TRBV7-2
J: TRBJ1-2
CDR3: CASSSGTGSGYTF

size: .
V: TRBV28
J: TRBJ1-1
CDR3: CASSFLVGLGGGKWTEAFF

size: .
V: TRBV11-2
J: TRBJ2-7
CDR3: CASRSPRDRQYEQYF

size: .
V: TRBV6-4
J: TRBJ1-2
CDR3: CASRALAYGYTF